Following are 20 T cell receptor beta chains from one sample sequenced in a study of blood T cell repertoires in COVID-19. Here immunoSEQ multiplex PCR was the method, and the copy in TCRdb shows in-frame clones only, minus some. The table has 120,000 or so clones, approximately 90% seen once; the top ten hold 3% to 4%. Sequencing input: peripheral blood. Receptors originate from a woman aged 50 to 60 with acute or convalescent COVID-19.

V usage is TRBV14 and J usage is TRBJ2-5; 8 positions match TRBD2. V lost 0 bases to trimming and J lost 1 base; unmatched junction nucleotides: 7. The CDR3 contains 17 residues. In germline, CDR1 is SGHDN, CDR2 FVKESK. This CDR3 is CASSQDLLAERQETQYF. DNA of the CDR3: TGTGCCAGCAGCCAAGATTTACTAGCGGAGCGCCAAGAGACCCAGTACTTC.

This clone was picked up one time. V gene TRBV7-6 combines with J gene TRBJ2-1, with 8 bases lining up with TRBD2. Germline V lookup: CDR1 SGHVS, CDR2 FNYEAQ. This CDR3 is 15 amino acids long. V lost 5 bases to trimming and J lost 0 bases; unmatched junction nucleotides: 3. In nucleotides, the CDR3 is TGTGCCAGCAGCAATAGCGGGAACTCCTACAATGAGCAGTTCTTC. Protein: CASSNSGNSYNEQFF. Full variable domain (remainder filled in from reference TRBV7-6 and TRBJ2-1): GAGVSQSPRYKVTKRGQDVALRCDPISGHVSLYWYRQALGQGPEFLTYFNYEAQQDKSGLPNDRFSAERPEGSISTLTIQRTEQRDSAMYRCASSNSGNSYNEQFFGPGTRLTVL.

The chain couples TRBV5-1 to TRBJ2-1, with 13 positions matching TRBD2. The CDR3 is 16 residues long. Germline V lookup: CDR1 SGHRS, CDR2 YFSETQ. Germline trimming cut 4 bases from V and 0 bases from J; bases unmatched to any gene: 1. CDR3 coding DNA: TGCGCCAGCAGCCGGACTAGCGGGAGCTCCTACAATGAGCAGTTCTTC. Translating it yields CASSRTSGSSYNEQFF.

V and J are TRBV18 and TRBJ1-4; D not certain. This CDR3 is 15 amino acids long. The germline V gene has CDR1 KGHSH and CDR2 LQKENI. V was trimmed by 3 bases and J by 0 bases, leaving 8 bases between them. The CDR3 reads CASSPMLATNEKLFF. In DNA form, the CDR3 reads TGTGCCAGCTCACCTATGCTAGCAACTAATGAAAAACTGTTTTTT.

This clone was picked up one time. The V gene is TRBV5-6, the J gene TRBJ2-7; D perhaps matches TRBD1 (6 bases). CDR1 SGHDT and CDR2 YYEEEE come from the germline V gene. The CDR3 runs 14 residues. The V end was cut by 2 bases, the J end by 2 bases, with 11 bases between. DNA of the CDR3: TGTGCCAGCAGCTTAACGGGACAAGCCTACGAGCAGTACTTC. Its translation is CASSLTGQAYEQYF.

V is TRBV6-5 and J is TRBJ2-7; the match to TRBD2 covers 10 bases. The J segment lost 4 bases and the V segment lost 6 bases, leaving 3 bases of the junction unmatched. This CDR3 is 13 amino acids long. Germline-derived CDR1 and CDR2 are MNHEY and SVGAGI. The CDR3, as DNA: TGTGCCAGCAGAATGACTAGCGGGTACGAGCAGTACTTC. Its protein is CASRMTSGYEQYF.

The J gene is TRBJ2-1, the V gene TRBV28, with 11 bases fitting TRBD2. Germline loops: CDR1 MDHEN, CDR2 SYDVKM. The CDR3 is 15 residues long. After removal of 3 bases from V and 2 bases from J, the junction contained 0 bases not matched to a gene. The DNA for the CDR3 is TGTGCCAGCAGTTTGACTAGCGGGGCCTACAATGAGCAGTTCTTC. It yields the protein CASSLTSGAYNEQFF.

CDR3 sequence (DNA): TGTGCCAGCAGTGTCAGGGGGAGCACCGGGGAGCTGTTTTTT. It specifies CASSVRGSTGELFF. V gene TRBV2 combines with J gene TRBJ2-2; TRBD1 matches 7 bases. Germline V gives CDR1 SNHLY, CDR2 FYNNEI. This CDR3 is 14 amino acids long. Germline trimming cut 4 bases from V and 4 bases from J; bases unmatched to any gene: 3.

The gene calls are TRBV15 and TRBJ2-7, with 8 bases matching TRBD1. CDR3 length: 13 residues. Germline lookup yields CDR1 LNHNV and CDR2 YYDKDF (reference sequence). The trim removed 5 bases at V and 3 bases at J, leaving 3 bases unmatched. The CDR3 DNA reads TGTGCCACCAGCGCCGGGACAGGCTACGAGCAGTACTTC. Protein product: CATSAGTGYEQYF.

CDR3 protein: CASSFTTNYGYTF. The CDR3 DNA reads TGTGCCAGCAGCTTTACAACTAACTATGGCTACACCTTC. This chain links TRBV5-6 with TRBJ1-2, with no clear D. Germline V gene sequence: CDR1 SGHDT, CDR2 YYEEEE. The V and J ends lost 2 bases and 0 bases respectively, with 5 bases between them. CDR3 size: 13 residues.

V gene TRBV3-1 (or the pseudogene TRBV3-2) combines with J gene TRBJ2-3; TRBD2 matches at 9 bases. This CDR3 region has 14 residues. Germline loops: CDR1 LGHDT, CDR2 YNNKEL (reference sequence). J gave up 13 bases and V 0 bases, and 8 bases lay outside the gene matches. The CDR3 DNA follows: TGTGCCAGCAGCCAAGATCTTTCGCGGGGGGGGAAGTATTTT. It encodes CASSQDLSRGGKYF.

The V call is TRBV28, the J call TRBJ2-6, with D possibly being TRBD2 (5 bases). CDR3 length: 15 residues. CDR1 and CDR2 from the germline V gene are MDHEN and SYDVKM. The V gene lost 6 bases and the J gene lost 1 base, with 10 bases spanning the gap. The CDR3 region has the DNA TGTGCCAGCAGCAGGCAGCGGTCTGGGGCCAACGTCCTGACTTTC. The encoded protein is CASSRQRSGANVLTF.

The rearrangement links TRBV5-1 to TRBJ2-3, with D perhaps TRBD1 (6 bases). The V gene's germline CDR1 is SGHRS and CDR2 YFSETQ. CDR3 length: 16 amino acids. Trimming cost V 4 bases and J 2 bases, with 17 bases left between them. The CDR3 DNA reads TGCGCCAGCAGCCCAGGGACAAAGAGCTACACAGATACGCAGTATTTT. Its protein product is CASSPGTKSYTDTQYF.

The chain has TRBV3-1 (or the pseudogene TRBV3-2) and TRBJ2-1, with 13 positions matching TRBD2. The length of the CDR3 is 15 residues. The V gene end was trimmed by 4 bases and the J gene end by 7 bases; junction bases not matched to a gene: 4. Looked up from germline, CDR1 is LGHDT and CDR2 is YNNKEL (reference sequence). DNA of the CDR3: TGTGCCAGCAGCCGTGGACTAGCGGGAGAGAATGAGCAGTTCTTC. It codes for CASSRGLAGENEQFF.

The rearrangement joins TRBV29-1 to TRBJ2-1, with D possibly matching TRBD1 (6 bases). With 7 bases removed from V and 5 bases from J, the gap between germline ends came to 24 bases. The CDR3 loop spans 16 amino acids. Germline CDR1 is SQVTM and CDR2 is ANQGSEA. Here the CDR3 reads CSARGEQGLLNNEQFF. The CDR3 DNA reads TGCAGCGCCAGGGGAGAGCAGGGGCTCTTGAACAATGAGCAGTTCTTC.

This sequence joins TRBV19 and TRBJ1-5; TRBD1 might be the D (5 bases). With 6 bases removed from V and 6 bases from J, the gap between germline ends came to 18 bases. The CDR3 covers 15 residues. Looked up from germline, CDR1 is LNHDA and CDR2 is SQIVND (reference sequence). CDR3 residues: CASSARFQGAQPQHF. CDR3 DNA sequence: TGTGCCAGTAGCGCCAGATTCCAGGGTGCTCAGCCCCAGCATTTT. The full variable domain, its missing parts supplied by reference TRBV19 and TRBJ1-5, is DGGITQSPKYLFRKEGQNVTLSCEQNLNHDAMYWYRQDPGQGLRLIYYSQIVNDFQKGDIAEGYSVSREKKESFPLTVTSAQKNPTAFYLCASSARFQGAQPQHFGDGTRLSIL.

The chain uses TRBV2 and TRBJ2-1, with 7 nucleotides matching TRBD1. V gave up 7 bases and J gave up 2 bases; unmatched junction bases: 2. Germline V CDR1 and CDR2: SNHLY, FYNNEI. This CDR3 comprises 13 residues. This chain's CDR3 is CASNRGPYNEQFF. For the CDR3, the DNA is TGTGCCAGCAACAGGGGCCCCTACAATGAGCAGTTCTTC. Looking up the rest from reference TRBV2 and TRBJ2-1 gives the full variable domain: EPEVTQTPSHQVTQMGQEVILRCVPISNHLYFYWYRQILGQKVEFLVSFYNNEISEKSEIFDDQFSVERPDGSNFTLKIRSTKLEDSAMYFCASNRGPYNEQFFGPGTRLTVL.

The chain uses TRBV19 and TRBJ2-3, with 8 bases matching TRBD1. In germline, CDR1 is LNHDA, CDR2 SQIVND (reference sequence). After removal of 3 bases from V and 6 bases from J, the junction contained 2 bases not matched to a gene. The CDR3 has 13 residues. The chain's CDR3 is CASSIRTGDTQYF. As DNA, the CDR3 is TGTGCCAGTAGTATCCGGACAGGGGATACGCAGTATTTT.

CDR3 coding DNA: TGTGCCAGCAGTCTCAAGCCGGGACTAGCAAGTGAGCAGTTCTTC. It codes for CASSLKPGLASEQFF. This chain connects TRBV27 to TRBJ2-1; 9 bases are shared with TRBD2. V was pared by 5 bases and J by 9 bases, with 11 bases of the junction left unmatched. From germline, CDR1 is MNHEY and CDR2 SMNVEV (reference sequence). The CDR3 has 15 residues.

This clone was recorded a few times. The CDR3 bases are TGTGCCAGCAGCCGTTCCGGGGACAGGGGAACGGAACAGTACTTC. Protein: CASSRSGDRGTEQYF. The V gene is TRBV11-3, the J gene TRBJ2-7, with 10 bases lining up with TRBD1. Per the germline V gene, CDR1 is SGHNT and CDR2 is YENEEA. The junction had 14 bases not matched to a gene; V was cut back by 5 bases and J by 10 bases. The CDR3 consists of 15 residues.